This section outlines one TCR beta chain sequence together with its context. What it recognizes is unknown. The data belong to a study of cytomegalovirus exposure and HLA in healthy donors. Study details: HLA-typed donors contributed 65 million to 85 million unique TCRs, which were held in an early data release.

The PCR was carried out with 60 Vbeta primers and 13 Jbeta primers. Profiling relied on immunoSEQ multiplex PCR, and the TCRdb table lists in-frame clones only, not all of them. The sample holds about 160,000 clones, around 75% seen once. Notes on the study in general: Sequence variants that were highly shared formed a cluster that was likely a sequencing artifact.

The germline V gene has CDR1 MDHEN and CDR2 SYDVKM. Between the trimmed V and J ends, which lost 1 base and 4 bases, there was a span of 14 bases. This CDR3 region has 16 residues. The gene calls are TRBV28 and TRBJ1-5; D unresolved. Sequencing input: PBMCs. This sequence originates from a woman aged 18-30 years in good health and CMV-seronegative. The CDR3: CASSLSDTQHNQPQHF. The CDR3 DNA reads as TGTGCCAGCAGTTTATCCGACACGCAGCATAATCAGCCCCAGCATTTT.